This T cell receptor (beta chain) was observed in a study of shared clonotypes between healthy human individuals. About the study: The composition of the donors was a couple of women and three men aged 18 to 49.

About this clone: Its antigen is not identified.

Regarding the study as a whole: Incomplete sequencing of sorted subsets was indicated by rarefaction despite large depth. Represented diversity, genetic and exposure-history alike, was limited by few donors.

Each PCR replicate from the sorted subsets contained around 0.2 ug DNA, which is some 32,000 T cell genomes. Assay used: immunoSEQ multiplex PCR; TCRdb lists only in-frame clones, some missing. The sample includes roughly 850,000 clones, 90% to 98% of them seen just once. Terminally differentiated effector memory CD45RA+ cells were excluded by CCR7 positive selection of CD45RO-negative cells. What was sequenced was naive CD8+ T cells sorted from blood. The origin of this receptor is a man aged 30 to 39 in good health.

The CDR3 nucleotides read TGTGCCAGTAGTACTCTCCTCCACAATGAGCAGTTCTTC. Encoded protein: CASSTLLHNEQFF. This sequence joins TRBV19 and TRBJ2-1; D gene uncertain. CDR1 is LNHDA, CDR2 SQIVND, per germline (reference sequence). CDR3 size: 13 residues. V dropped 4 bases and J dropped 5 bases, with 9 bases sitting between them.